This TCR beta chain derives from a study of blood T cells in healthy people across ages. Study-wide findings and caveats: Researchers judged that diversity estimates from one million T cells fell short of true values. Higher diversity and more naive CD4+ cells were features of long-lived donors, compared to aged donors.

A note on this clonotype: What it recognizes is unknown.

Using a J-beta primer mix together with a sample-barcoded 5' primer, a second PCR was run for roughly 6 to 11 cycles. TCRdb reprocessed the 5' RACE reads with MiXCR, giving one entry per CDR3 protein. The table has 1.5 million to 2 million distinct CDR3 sequences, about 50% seen once. The CDR3 loop spans 16 amino acids. V lost 2 bases, J lost 0 bases, and 13 bases lay in between. The material sequenced was blood. The J gene is TRBJ2-5, the V gene TRBV12-3 or TRBV12-4, with a weak D call TRBD1 (5 bases). The receptor was derived from a woman aged 40 to 50 in good health. CDR3 nucleotides: TGTGCCAGCAGTTTATTAGCAGGGCTCAACCAAGAGACCCAGTACTTC. This sequence encodes CASSLLAGLNQETQYF.